Presented here are 25 T cell receptor beta chains from one specimen sequenced in a study of shared clonotypes between healthy human individuals. Produced via immunoSEQ multiplex PCR; TCRdb's table is partial and in-frame only. In the table there are roughly 2,000,000 clones, 90% to 95% of which are singletons. Selected positively for CCR7 and CD45RO-negative, naive CD8 cells excluded terminally differentiated effector memory CD45RA+ cells. What was sequenced was naive CD8+ T cells from PBMCs. Receptor source: a young man in good health. Some clones in this sample may be carry-over from other donors' samples.

A remark on this clone: Within the sample, other DNA sequences also encode this same CDR3. V gene TRBV9 combines with J gene TRBJ2-4, with D tentatively TRBD2 (5 bases). Germline V gene data show CDR1 as SGDLS and CDR2 as YYNGEE. V gave up 0 bases and J gave up 2 bases, with 9 bases separating them. CDR3 length: 15 amino acids. The CDR3 DNA reads TGTGCCAGCAGCGTAGGCGGAGGAACCAAAAACATTCAGTACTTC. Its translation is CASSVGGGTKNIQYF.

This chain links TRBV28 with TRBJ2-1; no clear D gene. This CDR3 is built from 15 residues. Looked up from germline, CDR1 is MDHEN and CDR2 is SYDVKM. Trimming removed 5 bases from V and 2 bases from J, with 13 bases in between. CDR3 nucleotides: TGTGCCAGCAGTCACCCCCGGTTCACCTACAATGAGCAGTTCTTC. It yields the protein CASSHPRFTYNEQFF.

The rearrangement links TRBV15 to TRBJ1-1; D gene unclear. Germline V lookup: CDR1 LNHNV, CDR2 YYDKDF (reference sequence). The CDR3 runs 12 residues. V lost 8 bases, J lost 1 base, and 8 bases lay in between. The CDR3: CATGRWNTEAFF. The CDR3, as DNA: TGTGCCACCGGACGGTGGAACACTGAAGCTTTCTTT.

The V and J genes are TRBV28 and TRBJ2-7, with a tentative D call TRBD1 (5 bases). Trimming took off 2 bases at V and 5 bases at J, with 7 bases between the two ends. The CDR3 is 12 residues long. CDR1 and CDR2 from the germline V gene are MDHEN and SYDVKM. The CDR3 protein is CASSLARDEQYF. The CDR3 DNA is TGTGCCAGCAGTTTAGCCAGGGACGAGCAGTACTTC.

The chain combines TRBV4-1 with TRBJ2-2; D unclear. Germline V CDR1 and CDR2: MGHRA, YSYEKL. The CDR3 extends over 13 amino acids. The V gene lost 6 bases and the J gene lost 4 bases, with 9 bases spanning the gap. Written as DNA, the CDR3 is TGCGCCAGCAGATGGGATTCCACCGGGGAGCTGTTTTTT. It encodes CASRWDSTGELFF.

On this clone: One junction end disagrees with the germline gene, perhaps due to a read error. This sequence joins TRBV6-5 and TRBJ2-1; D not certain. Looked up from germline, CDR1 is MNHEY and CDR2 is SVGAGI. CDR3 length: 16 residues. The CDR3, as DNA: TGTGCCAGCAGGTACTTCGCTCAGTCCTCCTACAATGAGCAGTTCTTC. This translates into CASRYFAQSSYNEQFF.

The chain has TRBV7-9 and TRBJ1-4, with D unresolved. The CDR3 is 14 residues long. Germline lookup yields CDR1 SEHNR and CDR2 FQNEAQ (reference sequence). Trimming took off 1 base at V and 8 bases at J, with 11 bases between the two ends. CDR3: CASSLGPTWEKLFF. The CDR3 DNA follows: TGTGCCAGCAGCTTAGGGCCTACCTGGGAAAAACTGTTTTTT.

V gene TRBV14 combines with J gene TRBJ2-7; no firm D call. The CDR3 covers 11 residues. CDR1 and CDR2 from the germline V gene are SGHDN and FVKESK. Trimming took off 8 bases at V and 6 bases at J, with 11 bases between the two ends. The CDR3 nucleotides are TGTGCCAGCGCAATAGGAGTCGAGCAGTACTTC. Protein sequence: CASAIGVEQYF. The variable domain in full, with the rest retrieved from reference TRBV14 and TRBJ2-7, is EAGVTQFPSHSVIEKGQTVTLRCDPISGHDNLYWYRRVMGKEIKFLLHFVKESKQDESGMPNNRFLAERTGGTYSTLKVQPAELEDSGVYFCASAIGVEQYFGPGTRLTVT.

This sequence joins TRBV9 and TRBJ2-3; D unclear. V was pared by 6 bases and J by 2 bases, with 10 bases between. Germline V gene lookup returns CDR1 SGDLS and CDR2 YYNGEE. This CDR3 is built from 13 residues. CDR3 DNA: TGTGCCAGCACCACGGACGTCACAGATACGCAGTATTTT. Protein: CASTTDVTDTQYF.

This chain joins TRBV29-1 and TRBJ1-2, with D maybe TRBD1 (5 bases). This CDR3 is built from 13 residues. Germline V gene sequence: CDR1 SQVTM, CDR2 ANQGSEA. V lost 7 bases and J lost 5, with 17 bases in between. The CDR3 region is CSADSPGGYGYTF. The DNA for the CDR3 is TGCAGCGCTGACAGCCCCGGGGGGTATGGCTACACCTTC. Full variable domain (remainder filled in from reference TRBV29-1 and TRBJ1-2): SAVISQKPSRDICQRGTSLTIQCQVDSQVTMMFWYRQQPGQSLTLIATANQGSEATYESGFVIDKFPISRPNLTFSTLTVSNMSPEDSSIYLCSADSPGGYGYTFGSGTRLTVV.

V is TRBV29-1 and J is TRBJ2-2; D may be TRBD1 (6 bases). Trimming removed 3 bases at V and 2 bases at J, with 10 bases between. Germline CDR1 is SQVTM and CDR2 is ANQGSEA. The CDR3 spans 14 residues. The DNA for the CDR3 is TGCAGCGTTGAGGGGGCGAGTAACACCGGGGAGCTGTTTTTT. It encodes CSVEGASNTGELFF.

The V and J genes are TRBV6-6 and TRBJ1-4; 11 bases align to TRBD1. Germline values: CDR1 MNHNY, CDR2 SVGAGI (reference sequence). The CDR3 length is 15 residues. V shed 8 bases, J shed 0 bases, and the junction held 2 bases outside the gene matches. CDR3 protein: CASGDRGATNEKLFF. The DNA for the CDR3 is TGTGCCAGCGGGGACAGGGGGGCAACTAATGAAAAACTGTTTTTT.

The gene calls are TRBV2 and TRBJ1-1; 12 bases map to TRBD1. Unmatched junction bases numbered 9, after V lost 10 bases and J lost 6 bases. CDR1 is SNHLY and CDR2 is FYNNEI in the germline V gene. This CDR3 contains 14 residues. CDR3 sequence (DNA): TGTGCCAATACCAGGGGGGACAGGGGGCCTGAAGCTTTCTTT. Its protein is CANTRGDRGPEAFF. The variable domain in full, completed from reference TRBV2 and TRBJ1-1, reads EPEVTQTPSHQVTQMGQEVILRCVPISNHLYFYWYRQILGQKVEFLVSFYNNEISEKSEIFDDQFSVERPDGSNFTLKIRSTKLEDSAMYFCANTRGDRGPEAFFGQGTRLTVV.

V usage is TRBV5-6 and J usage is TRBJ2-7; 16 nucleotides agree with TRBD2. J lost 4 bases, V lost 4 bases, and 5 bases had no gene match. Germline lookup yields CDR1 SGHDT and CDR2 YYEEEE. The CDR3 runs 16 residues. The chain's CDR3 is CASSGGTSGREYEQYF. CDR3 in DNA: TGTGCCAGCAGCGGGGGGACTAGCGGGAGGGAATACGAGCAGTACTTC.

This chain joins TRBV7-9 and TRBJ1-1, with D hard to call. The germline V gene has CDR1 SEHNR and CDR2 FQNEAQ (reference sequence). The germline V and J ends were trimmed by 6 bases and 5 bases, with 19 bases remaining between them. The CDR3 has 15 amino acids. Here the CDR3 DNA reads TGTGCCAGCAGGGAGGGAGGTGGAGGTTTGACTGAAGCTTTCTTT. Encoded protein: CASREGGGGLTEAFF.

The chain employs TRBV29-1 and TRBJ2-1, with 10 bases lining up with TRBD1. V lost 5 bases and J lost 1; bases outside the gene matches: 8. CDR1 and CDR2 from the germline V gene are SQVTM and ANQGSEA. This CDR3 is 16 amino acids long. The CDR3 here is CSVTTDRGLSYNEQFF. For the CDR3, the DNA is TGCAGCGTTACGACCGACAGGGGGCTTTCCTACAATGAGCAGTTCTTC.

The chain couples TRBV6-6 to TRBJ2-5; 9 bases align to TRBD1. J gave up 3 bases and V 5 bases, and 4 bases lay outside the gene matches. The CDR3 covers 14 residues. Germline V CDR1 and CDR2: MNHNY, SVGAGI (reference sequence). This chain's CDR3 is CASSTWTGEETQYF. DNA of the CDR3: TGTGCCAGCAGTACCTGGACAGGGGAAGAGACCCAGTACTTC.

The chain couples TRBV7-2 to TRBJ2-1; perhaps TRBD1 as D (5 bases). Between the trimmed V and J ends, which lost 5 bases and 7 bases, there was a span of 15 bases. The CDR3 has 14 residues. CDR1 SGHTA and CDR2 FQGNSA come from the germline V gene. In DNA, the CDR3 is TGTGCCAGCAGCCCCAGGGCCACTGGGAATGAGCAGTTCTTC. The encoded protein is CASSPRATGNEQFF.

The V call is TRBV10-3, the J call TRBJ1-1, with 12 bases aligning to TRBD1. From germline, CDR1 is ENHRY and CDR2 SYGVKD. V shed 0 bases, J shed 4 bases, and the junction held 3 bases outside the gene matches. The CDR3 contains 16 residues. The CDR3 protein is CAISESKGQGATEAFF. CDR3 DNA sequence: TGTGCCATCAGTGAGTCTAAGGGACAGGGGGCCACTGAAGCTTTCTTT.

This clone was found once. The chain couples TRBV19 to TRBJ1-1; tentative D call: TRBD1 (5 bases). Deletions cut 3 bases from V and 1 base from J, with 12 bases between. The germline CDR1 and CDR2 sequences are LNHDA and SQIVND (reference sequence). The CDR3 contains 15 residues. CDR3 residues: CASSMSFGGNTEAFF. CDR3 nucleotide sequence: TGTGCCAGTAGTATGTCATTTGGGGGGAACACTGAAGCTTTCTTT.

This clone appeared a single time. The V call is TRBV4-1, the J call TRBJ2-7; D is perhaps TRBD1 (6 bases). Trimming took 1 base from V and 6 from J, leaving 16 bases between them. This CDR3 region has 15 residues. The germline gives CDR1 MGHRA, CDR2 YSYEKL. The CDR3 sequence is CASSQADSPLVEQYF. DNA of the CDR3: TGCGCCAGCAGCCAAGCGGACAGCCCTCTGGTCGAGCAGTACTTC.

V usage is TRBV14 and J usage is TRBJ2-2, with a weak D call TRBD2 (5 bases). This CDR3 contains 13 residues. Trimming took off 4 bases at V and 6 bases at J, with 9 bases between the two ends. The germline CDR1 and CDR2 sequences are SGHDN and FVKESK. The CDR3 DNA is TGTGCCAGCAGCCGAAGCGGTTCCGGGGAGCTGTTTTTT. It translates to CASSRSGSGELFF.

The J gene is TRBJ2-7, the V gene TRBV27; perhaps TRBD2 as D (5 bases). The CDR3 extends over 14 amino acids. From germline, CDR1 is MNHEY and CDR2 SMNVEV (reference sequence). V shed 2 bases and J shed 7 bases, with 15 bases lying between them. The CDR3 bases are TGTGCCAGCAGTTTACAAGAGGCTAGCTCTGAGCAGTACTTC. Translation: CASSLQEASSEQYF.

Points on this clone: The sample contains more than one DNA sequence encoding this CDR3. V is TRBV27 and J is TRBJ1-2; TRBD1 aligns across 10 bases. With V trimmed by 3 bases and J by 2 bases, 3 bases remained unmatched. There are 15 residues in the CDR3. CDR1 and CDR2 (germline): MNHEY, SMNVEV (reference sequence). The CDR3 spells CASSLRTGGNYGYTF. CDR3 DNA: TGTGCCAGCAGTTTGCGGACAGGGGGAAACTATGGCTACACCTTC.

This sequence joins TRBV27 and TRBJ2-1; 9 nucleotides align to TRBD2. Trimming at V came to 7 bases and at J to 12 bases, leaving 13 bases not matched to a gene. This CDR3 is 14 amino acids long. Looked up from germline, CDR1 is MNHEY and CDR2 is SMNVEV (reference sequence). CDR3 protein: CASTPRLAGSGQFF. The CDR3 DNA follows: TGTGCCAGCACCCCCCGGCTAGCGGGATCCGGGCAGTTCTTC.